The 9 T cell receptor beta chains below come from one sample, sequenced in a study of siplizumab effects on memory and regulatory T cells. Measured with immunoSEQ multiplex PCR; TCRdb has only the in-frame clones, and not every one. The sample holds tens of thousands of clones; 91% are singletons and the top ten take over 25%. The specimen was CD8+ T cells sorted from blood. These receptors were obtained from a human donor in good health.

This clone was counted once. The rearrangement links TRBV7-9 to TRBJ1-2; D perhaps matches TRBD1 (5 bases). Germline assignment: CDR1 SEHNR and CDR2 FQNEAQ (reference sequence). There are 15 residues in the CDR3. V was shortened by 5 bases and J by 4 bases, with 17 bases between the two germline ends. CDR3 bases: TGTGCCAGCAGCGGGGGGTTTAGTGGGGTCTATGGCTACACCTTC. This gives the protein CASSGGFSGVYGYTF.

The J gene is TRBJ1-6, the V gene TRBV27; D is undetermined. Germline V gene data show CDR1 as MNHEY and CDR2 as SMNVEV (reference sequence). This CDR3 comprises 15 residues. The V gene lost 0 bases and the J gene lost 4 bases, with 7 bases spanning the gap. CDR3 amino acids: CASSLSNGYNSPLHF. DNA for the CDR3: TGTGCCAGCAGTTTATCGAACGGATATAATTCACCCCTCCACTTT.

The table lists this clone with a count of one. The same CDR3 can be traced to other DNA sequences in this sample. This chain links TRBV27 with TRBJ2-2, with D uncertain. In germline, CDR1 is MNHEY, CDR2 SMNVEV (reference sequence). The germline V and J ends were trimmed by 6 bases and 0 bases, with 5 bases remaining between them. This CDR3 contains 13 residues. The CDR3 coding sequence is TGTGCCAGCAGCTTTTCGAACACCGGGGAGCTGTTTTTT. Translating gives CASSFSNTGELFF.

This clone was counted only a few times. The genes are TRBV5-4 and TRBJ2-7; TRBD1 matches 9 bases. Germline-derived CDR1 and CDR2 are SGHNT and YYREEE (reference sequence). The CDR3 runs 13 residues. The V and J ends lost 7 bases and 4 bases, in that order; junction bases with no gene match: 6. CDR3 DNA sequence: TGTGCCAGCGGTGCCGGGACAGGGTACGAGCAGTACTTC. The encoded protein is CASGAGTGYEQYF. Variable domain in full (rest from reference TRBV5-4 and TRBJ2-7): ETGVTQSPTHLIKTRGQQVTLRCSSQSGHNTVSWYQQALGQGPQFIFQYYREEENGRGNFPPRFSGLQFPNYSSELNVNALELDDSALYLCASGAGTGYEQYFGPGTRLTVT.

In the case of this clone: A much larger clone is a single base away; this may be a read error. The CDR3 is CASSLSVSTEAFF. The CDR3 region has the DNA TGTGCCAGCAGTTTGTCCGTTAGCACTGAAGCTTTCTTT. V usage is TRBV27 and J usage is TRBJ1-1; D is unresolved. The length of the CDR3 is 13 residues. The V end was cut by 3 bases, the J end by 4 bases, with 9 bases between. The V gene's germline CDR1 is MNHEY and CDR2 SMNVEV (reference sequence).

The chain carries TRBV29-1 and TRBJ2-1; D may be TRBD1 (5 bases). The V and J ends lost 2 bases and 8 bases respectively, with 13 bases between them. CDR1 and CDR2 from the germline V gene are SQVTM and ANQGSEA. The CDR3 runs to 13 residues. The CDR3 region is CSVESDTLYEQFF. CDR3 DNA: TGCAGCGTTGAATCGGACACTCTCTATGAGCAGTTCTTC.

The CDR3 DNA is TGCAGCGTTGATGGGTCAGGACTGTCCGAGCAGTACTTC. This sequence encodes CSVDGSGLSEQYF. The chain joins TRBV29-1 to TRBJ2-7, with D possibly matching TRBD2 (5 bases). The CDR3 contains 13 residues. Trimming pared 3 bases from V and 6 bases from J, leaving 15 bases between. CDR1 SQVTM and CDR2 ANQGSEA come from the germline V gene.

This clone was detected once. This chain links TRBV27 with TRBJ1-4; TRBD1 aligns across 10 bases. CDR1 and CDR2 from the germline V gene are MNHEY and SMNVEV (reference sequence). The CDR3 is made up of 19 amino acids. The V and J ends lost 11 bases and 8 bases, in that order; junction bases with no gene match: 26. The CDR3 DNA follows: TGTGCCGCACAGGGCTCTCGAAGACAGGGGGCGGCAACTGGGGAAAAACTGTTTTTT. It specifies CAAQGSRRQGAATGEKLFF.

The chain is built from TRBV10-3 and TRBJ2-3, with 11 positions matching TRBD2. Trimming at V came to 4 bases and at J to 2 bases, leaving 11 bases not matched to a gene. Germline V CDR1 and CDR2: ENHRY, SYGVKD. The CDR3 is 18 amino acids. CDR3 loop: CAISGTGTSGGSTDTQYF. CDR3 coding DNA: TGTGCCATCAGTGGAACCGGGACTAGCGGCGGGTCCACAGATACGCAGTATTTT.